These 11 T cell receptor beta chains were sequenced from one sample in a study of shared clonotypes between healthy human individuals (dated by TCRdb to the early 2020s). Preparation of the library involved the immunoSEQ multiplex PCR assay. Not all clones reach the TCRdb copy of this immuneACCESS table, which keeps in-frame sequences only. Checked studies attribute under half of the gap to unresolved V genes and leave the rest unexplained. The sample includes some 2,000,000 clones, with under 97% observed a single time. The ten largest clonotypes hold less than 0.15% of the sample. Sequenced sample: naive CD4+ T cells sorted from blood. The label giving this sample's cell subset or site can be read as: CD45RA+ positively selected. The origin of the receptors is a man aged 18 to 29 in good health.

Notes on this clone: Additional DNA sequences in this sample encode the identical CDR3. The chain couples TRBV15 to TRBJ2-2; no clear D gene. CDR1 and CDR2 from the germline V gene are LNHNV and YYDKDF (reference sequence). The CDR3 length is 13 residues. The V end was cut by 6 bases, the J end by 0 bases, with 5 bases between. CDR3 residues: CATRGPNTGELFF. CDR3 nucleotides: TGTGCCACCAGGGGTCCGAACACCGGGGAGCTGTTTTTT.

The rearrangement joins TRBV7-9 to TRBJ2-3; 8 bases map to TRBD2. With 5 bases clipped from V and 0 bases from J, the junction kept 10 bases outside the gene matches. The CDR3 contains 17 residues. Germline CDR1 SEHNR, CDR2 FQNEAQ (reference sequence). Written as DNA, the CDR3 is TGTGCCAGCAGCGTTAGGGTTACTAGCGGTAGCACAGATACGCAGTATTTT. Its translation is CASSVRVTSGSTDTQYF. Drawing the rest from reference TRBV7-9 and TRBJ2-3, the complete variable domain is DTGVSQNPRHKITKRGQNVTFRCDPISEHNRLYWYRQTLGQGPEFLTYFQNEAQLEKSRLLSDRFSAERPKGSFSTLEIQRTEQGDSAMYLCASSVRVTSGSTDTQYFGPGTRLTVL.

This chain joins TRBV28 and TRBJ1-2, with 8 bases fitting TRBD1. Germline V gene data show CDR1 as MDHEN and CDR2 as SYDVKM. V shed 6 bases, J shed 3 bases, and the junction held 6 bases outside the gene matches. This CDR3 spans 14 amino acids. This CDR3 is CASRLNRGDYGYTF. CDR3 nucleotide sequence: TGTGCCAGCAGGCTCAACAGGGGGGACTATGGCTACACCTTC.

The rearrangement joins TRBV5-3 to TRBJ2-2, with 7 bases fitting TRBD2. TRBV5-3 is given ORF status, its function remaining uncertain. The CDR3 runs 15 residues. The CDR3 protein is CPTNGGRRRGGELFF. The CDR3, as DNA: TGTCCTACAAACGGCGGGAGAAGGCGGGGCGGGGAGCTGTTTTTT.

The V gene is TRBV7-2, the J gene TRBJ1-2; D unclear. Germline CDR1 SGHTA, CDR2 FQGNSA. The CDR3 spans 13 residues. With 3 bases removed from V and 2 bases from J, the gap between germline ends came to 7 bases. The CDR3 loop reads CASSFSRNYGYTF. CDR3 in DNA: TGTGCCAGCAGCTTTTCACGGAACTATGGCTACACCTTC.

The chain has TRBV30 and TRBJ1-2; D call uncertain. Germline V lookup: CDR1 GTSNPN, CDR2 SVGIG (reference sequence). V gave up 3 bases and J gave up 7 bases, with 9 bases separating them. This CDR3 is built from 11 residues. The CDR3 loop is CAWRVSSGYTF. The CDR3 DNA reads as TGTGCCTGGAGGGTATCATCTGGCTACACCTTC.

V and J are TRBV7-8 and TRBJ2-7; 10 bases line up with TRBD1. CDR3 length: 13 residues. Germline V lookup: CDR1 SGHVS, CDR2 FQNEAQ. Trimming at V came to 7 bases and at J to 7 bases, leaving 7 bases not matched to a gene. The CDR3 is CASTLPGQGEQYF. As DNA, the CDR3 is TGTGCCAGCACCCTCCCGGGACAGGGGGAGCAGTACTTC.

The chain has TRBV9 and TRBJ1-5, with unresolved D. There are 17 residues in the CDR3. Looked up from germline, CDR1 is SGDLS and CDR2 is YYNGEE. Trimming cost V 4 bases and J 0 bases, with 17 bases left between them. CDR3 in amino acids: CASSPNRSGHSNQPQHF. The CDR3 DNA follows: TGTGCCAGCAGCCCTAATAGGAGTGGGCATAGCAATCAGCCCCAGCATTTT.

This chain connects TRBV5-4 to TRBJ2-1; 16 bases agree with TRBD2. The CDR3 is 16 amino acids. V lost 4 bases to trimming and J lost 8 bases; unmatched junction nucleotides: 6. CDR1 and CDR2 (germline): SGHNT, YYREEE (reference sequence). This chain's CDR3 is CASSPGLAGGTHEQFF. In DNA, the CDR3 is TGTGCCAGCAGCCCGGGACTAGCGGGGGGGACCCATGAGCAGTTCTTC.

V usage is TRBV7-3 and J usage is TRBJ1-2; 7 bases align to TRBD1. The CDR3 runs to 15 residues. The germline V gene encodes CDR1 SGHTA and CDR2 FQGTGA. V was pared by 3 bases and J by 8 bases, with 12 bases of the junction left unmatched. This chain's CDR3 is CASSFGEGDRVGYTF. The CDR3 region has the DNA TGTGCCAGCAGCTTTGGAGAAGGAGACAGGGTCGGCTACACCTTC. Looking up the rest from reference TRBV7-3 and TRBJ1-2 gives the full variable domain: GAGVSQTPSNKVTEKGKYVELRCDPISGHTALYWYRQSLGQGPEFLIYFQGTGAADDSGLPNDRFFAVRPEGSVSTLKIQRTERGDSAVYLCASSFGEGDRVGYTFGSGTRLTVV.

Details on this clone: The sample carries other DNA sequences with the same CDR3. V gene TRBV7-8 combines with J gene TRBJ1-6; 7 bases agree with TRBD1. Trimming at V came to 3 bases and at J to 1 base, leaving 0 bases not matched to a gene. Germline loops: CDR1 SGHVS, CDR2 FQNEAQ. CDR3 size: 15 residues. CDR3 sequence: CASSLGQSYNSPLHF. The CDR3 region has the DNA TGTGCCAGCAGCTTGGGACAGTCCTATAATTCACCCCTCCACTTT.